Sequencing of this T cell receptor (beta chain) was carried out in a study of neoadjuvant anti-PD-1 for oral cavity cancer. This clone turned up a few times. V shed 6 bases and J 5 bases; nucleotides not matched to a gene: 4. Germline CDR1 and CDR2: WSHSY and SAAADI. The CDR3 totals 13 residues. The time point was: after neoadjuvant nivolumab, at surgical resection. The protocol was immunoSEQ multiplex PCR, while the TCRdb copy is restricted to in-frame clones and leaves out a portion. The sample carries some 29,000 clones, almost 80% recorded once. This TCR came from a person between 40 and 79 years old with oral cavity squamous cell carcinoma. V gene TRBV10-2 combines with J gene TRBJ1-1, with TRBD1 matching 9 bases. Sample: PBMCs, taken after nivolumab (anti-PD-1) treatment. The CDR3 DNA reads TGCGCCAGCAGCCTAGACAGGGGGACTGAAGCTTTCTTT. It specifies CASSLDRGTEAFF.